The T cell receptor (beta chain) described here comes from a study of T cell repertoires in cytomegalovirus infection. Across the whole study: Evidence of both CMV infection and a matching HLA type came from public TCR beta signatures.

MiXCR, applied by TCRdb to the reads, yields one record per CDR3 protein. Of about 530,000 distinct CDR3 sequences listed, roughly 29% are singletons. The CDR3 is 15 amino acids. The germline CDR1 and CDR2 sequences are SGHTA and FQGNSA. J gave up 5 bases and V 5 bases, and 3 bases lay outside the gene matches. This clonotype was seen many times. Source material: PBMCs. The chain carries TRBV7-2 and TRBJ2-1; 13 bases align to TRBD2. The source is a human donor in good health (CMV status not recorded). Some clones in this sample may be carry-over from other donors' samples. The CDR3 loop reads CASSDGTSGDNEQFF. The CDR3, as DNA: TGTGCCAGCAGCGATGGGACTAGCGGGGACAATGAGCAGTTCTTC.